This T cell receptor (beta chain) was captured in a study of blood T cell repertoires in COVID-19 (dated by TCRdb to about 2020). Study-level background: Collaborator samples came from the United States, Italy and Spain and covered acute and convalescent phases of COVID-19. The prospective study material was composed of cDNA or gDNA derived from T cells, B-cell-depleted T cells, or PBMCs. The dataset comprised deeply sampled blood TCRbeta repertoires from subjects exposed to, actively infected with, or recovered from COVID-19. The repertoires were released in a freely available public database meant as a resource for research on the immune response to SARS-CoV-2. Samples were obtained from the ongoing ImmuneRACE study (first 160 participants) and from about 1,300 subjects provided by 6 global collaborators. Nearly every sample came with metadata listing a de-identified subject ID, COVID-19 status, age in years and sex. HLA class I and class II types, where available, came from metadata supplied by the sample provider rather than from assay-based typing.

TCRbeta CDR3 regions were amplified from genomic DNA using the immunoSEQ Assay, a bias-controlled multiplex PCR. Per the original workflow: Within the assay, amplification of reference gene primers was used to estimate how many nucleated cells each sample contained. Sequence reads were collapsed and filtered to measure the absolute abundance of every unique TCRbeta CDR3 rearrangement. For each sample, productive Simpson clonality was calculated as the square root of Simpson's diversity index over productive rearrangements. Entries here come from immuneACCESS through TCRdb and include only in-frame sequences with V and J called. Some clones fail to appear in such tables; in the studies checked, an unresolved V gene covers under half of the shortfall, and the cause of the remainder is unknown. V, J and clone size derive from that table, while D and trimming were established from the DNA sequence. This sample comprises 170,000 or so clones, 75% to 90% of them detected only once. The leading ten clones occupy about 7% of the sample.

The CDR3 runs 15 amino acids, cysteine and phenylalanine included. Only the CDR3 DNA stays, 45 bases, in frame from base 1. Looking up the germline V gene (reference sequence) yields CDR1 SEHNR and CDR2 FQNEAQ. What the study reported, not specific to this receptor: How much clinical and demographic metadata was included differed by source and by participant, and the metadata was provided uncurated.

A word on this clone: Its antigen is not yet known. The germline gene is not matched at one end of the junction; a read error may be the cause.

One collaborating source in Seattle enrolled patients while the patients were actively infected and followed the patients over time throughout the course of disease. Each collaborating institution followed its own protocols to collect whole blood in K2EDTA tubes. For TCRbeta analysis, collaborators shipped samples as frozen whole blood, isolated PBMCs, or DNA extracted from either of those sample types. This TCR was recovered from a woman aged 40 to 49 with COVID-19, enrolled during active disease. The rearrangement joined TRBV7-9 to TRBJ1-4; the D gene is unclear. The sequenced sample was peripheral blood. The DNA reads as follows: TGTGCCAGCACCTTAAATCCGGCAACTAATGAAAAACTGTTTTTT. This codes for CASTLNPATNEKLFF.